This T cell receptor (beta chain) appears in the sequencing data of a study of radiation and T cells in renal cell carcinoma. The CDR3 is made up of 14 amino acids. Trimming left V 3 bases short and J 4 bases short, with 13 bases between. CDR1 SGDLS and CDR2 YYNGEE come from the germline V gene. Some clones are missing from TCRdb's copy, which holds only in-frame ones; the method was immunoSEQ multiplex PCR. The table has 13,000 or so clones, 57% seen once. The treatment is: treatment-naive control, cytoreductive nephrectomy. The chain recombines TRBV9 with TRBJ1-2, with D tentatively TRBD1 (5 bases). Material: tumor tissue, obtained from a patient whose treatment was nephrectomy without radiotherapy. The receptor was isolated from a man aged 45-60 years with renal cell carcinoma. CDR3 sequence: CASSADGTGYGYTF. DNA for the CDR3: TGTGCCAGCAGCGCGGATGGGACTGGCTATGGCTACACCTTC.